The clone carrying this TCR beta chain has a handful of counts. The antigen remains undetermined. This entry is derived from a study of beta chain features in type 1 diabetes. General observations from the study: Among patients, naive, central memory and Treg TCRB repertoires appeared more similar than among healthy donors. Unsettled here was the matter of whether HLA type influences TCRB rearrangement. Across all four CD4+ subsets, people with type 1 diabetes showed modestly shorter TCRB CDR3s.

Of the isolated RNA, all was reverse transcribed, and so the sequenced material was expressed TCRB transcripts. Clones were sequenced by immunoSEQ multiplex PCR, and TCRdb holds only the in-frame ones, with some missing. This sample has hundreds of thousands of clones; 15% to 17% occur once, and the top ten carry roughly 0.098%. CD45RO/CCR7/CD25/CD127/CD95/CD27 separated CD4+ naive, central memory, regulatory and stem cell-like memory cells by sorting. The ends were cut back, 8 bases at V and 6 bases at J, with 23 bases in the middle. This CDR3 has 15 amino acids. Germline V gene data show CDR1 as ENHRY and CDR2 as SYGVKD.

V gene TRBV10-3 combines with J gene TRBJ2-7; D is unresolved. The receptor was derived from a young man in good health. Source material: naive CD4+ T cells from blood. This chain's CDR3 is CAIRWLPSKYSEQYF. The CDR3 bases are TGTGCCATCCGTTGGCTCCCCTCTAAGTATTCCGAGCAGTACTTC.